This TCR beta chain is drawn from a study of cytomegalovirus exposure and HLA in healthy donors (dated by TCRdb to about 2017). For the study in its entirety: In an earlier analysis of several hundred of the donors, 276 Gb of sequence data and 100 million or so unique TCR beta sequences from about 179 million T cells were reported. In addition to the first cohort of 500 to 850 subjects, a separate validation cohort of 130 or so different subjects was used. A later analysis re-analyzed previously published TCR beta repertoires from roughly 600 donors and added high-resolution HLA genotyping to study TCR occurrence patterns. Approximately 300 gigabases of sequencing data and around 80 million unique TCR sequences made up an early release that covered several hundred HLA-typed donors. The aim of the study was to test whether cataloging public T cell receptors could identify signatures of past pathogen exposure. Rather than using new phenotypic data, the later analysis identified candidate immune exposures from TCR beta sequences and from how often those sequences occurred across donors. The number of typed donors differed by locus: roughly 620-640 for A, B, C, DRB1 and DQB1; some 540 for DQA1; 606 for DPA1; and 450 to 480 for DPB1. In a later genetic analysis, genome-wide SNP genotypes for about 55% of the roughly 700 donors were used, and that subset was treated as a discovery cohort. Donor age, sex, ethnicity and CMV serostatus were collected together with the repertoire data. Among several hundred genotyped donors of the cohort, an average of around 240,000 unique TCR beta nucleotide sequences was sequenced per donor, of which approximately 18% were non-productive. Among the roughly 400 genotyped donors, 81% belonged to the genetic ancestry cluster associated with self-reported Caucasian donors. The study used immunosequencing to profile the T cell repertoires of approximately 630 subjects and linked those repertoires to cytomegalovirus serostatus. Both class I and class II loci were covered by HLA typing, at four-digit resolution. To predict cytomegalovirus infection status, the study combined high-throughput TCR immunosequencing, statistical association of individual TCRs with disease status, and machine learning. An earlier analysis of 587 of the donors used high-throughput TCR beta sequencing to judge whether each TCR beta V gene segment behaved as functional or pseudogenic. Every repertoire in the discovery cohort had been generated on one and the same sequencing platform. Because of strong linkage in the cohort, roughly five DR-DQ haplotypes were treated as single units for association and clustering. What the research found in general, with its limitations: According to the authors, the approach could potentially be generalized to other disease states and immunological phenotypes. A total of some 180 TCR beta chains were listed by the study as associated with cytomegalovirus. For the cohort, immune exposure information was limited to CMV serostatus. A further reported finding was that TCR beta sequences accurately predicted the HLA-A and HLA-B alleles for most subjects in the first cohort. In an earlier analysis of around 500 of the donors, most TCR beta V segments appeared in productive rearrangements about 90% or about 30% of the time, broadly matching IMGT annotations. Linkage disequilibrium might explain the correlated functional status among segregating V segments, but an unknown experimental factor could not be excluded. HLA typing was unavailable for some donors at each locus, so association tests used only the typed subset. In a later analysis, 15,000 to 20,000 TCR beta sequences were associated with specific HLA alleles at a false discovery rate of 0.05. Some IMGT-functional V segments, including TRBV6-2 and TRBV6-3, could not be told apart with the 87-base-pair reads, so those segments were excluded. Strong co-occurrence of HLA alleles, especially DR and DQ, made assigning TCR associations to individual alleles difficult. In a later analysis, the rate of TCR association differed among HLA loci, with DRB1 alleles having the most associated TCRs and HLA-C alleles having the fewest. The cohort was sequenced for TCR beta chains only, and without alpha or paired-chain data the features that could be detected were limited. A cluster of highly shared sequence variants was judged likely to represent a technical artifact of the sequencing pipeline. Roughly uniform sequencing depth across donors was assumed in presence/absence analyses, although this assumption may not hold. In both the original and validation cohorts, the classifier was reported to diagnose cytomegalovirus status with high specificity and sensitivity. In a later genetic analysis, a missense DCLRE1C variant was associated with V-gene and J-gene trimming of TCR beta chains, and the association was replicated in an independent cohort. Because counts were too low, roughly 16 rarely observed V segments, including chromosome 9 orphons, were left out of the earlier analysis of 587 of the donors. A later analysis reported that several top co-occurrence clusters appeared linked to parvovirus B19, influenza, CMV and Epstein-Barr virus. According to a later genetic analysis, donors in an Asian-associated ancestry cluster had fewer N-insertions in productive TCRs than the roughly 670-donor mean. A later analysis found that most CMV-associated TCR beta chains appeared HLA-restricted, with HLA associations seemingly driven largely by CMV exposure. In vitro tests confirmed that a few of the cytomegalovirus-associated TCR beta chains recognize cytomegalovirus antigens. Compared with equally common non-associated chains, HLA-associated TCR beta chains in a later analysis were more clonally expanded and had lower generation probabilities. Most TCR sequences were observed very rarely across donors, whereas some public TCRs were present in many individuals.

The library relied on the immunoSEQ multiplex PCR assay. A mixture of 60 forward primers for TCR Vbeta segments and 13 reverse primers for TCR Jbeta segments was used in the multiplex PCR. The CDR3 region of rearranged TCR beta genes was amplified from genomic DNA with a multiplex PCR assay. The Illumina HiSeq System was used to sequence the amplified TCR beta libraries as 87-base-pair reads. As for how the authors treated the data: In a later analysis, 77 million or so unique TCR beta chains were counted across the approximately 640 repertoires, and about 10 million of these chains were shared by at least two donors. Raw reads were error-corrected and collapsed into unique sequences by a nearest-neighbor algorithm in which closely related sequences were merged to remove PCR and sequencing errors. To assign V, D and J gene segments, CDR3 sequences were aligned to IMGT reference sequences. For a sequence to be retained, a match of at least six nucleotides to both a V gene segment and a J gene segment was required. A rearrangement was called productive if the CDR3 had no stop codons and remained in frame with V and J, and every other rearrangement was called non-productive. CDR3 was defined by IMGT convention, running from the second conserved V-encoded cysteine to the conserved J-encoded phenylalanine. The earlier analysis of about 640 of the donors excluded any sequence lacking an unambiguous match to a single V gene segment. In an earlier analysis of about 590 of the donors, a V segment was called functional when productive rearrangements were above 56.7%, and segregating when the standard deviation between donors exceeded 5%. A statistical classification framework was developed to diagnose cytomegalovirus status using the catalog of TCR beta chain sequences. V and J gene assignment, in a later analysis, came from comparing TCR nucleotide sequences with IMGT/GENE-DB human TR gene sequences. Using the TCRdist pipeline, a later analysis assigned CDR3 sequences along with most-parsimonious VDJ recombination scenarios. A later analysis defined each TCR beta chain by its CDR3 amino acid sequence plus V-gene family, and excluded reads lacking a unique V-gene family. A later analysis removed several hundred highly shared, low-generation-probability nucleotide sequences to deal with suspected cross-contamination and a sequencing artifact. In a later analysis, a clonal expansion index was calculated for each public chain from normalized within-repertoire ranks of inferred template counts. A later analysis computed generation probabilities with a VDJ recombination model fitted to out-of-frame rearrangements, and checked the results against IGoR. In a later analysis, TCR-TCR, TCR-HLA and TCR-CMV co-occurrence was scored with hypergeometric tests, and a repertoire-size bias correction was applied to TCR pairs. A later analysis estimated false discovery rates by permuting HLA or CMV assignments 20 times. In a later analysis, co-occurring TCRs were grouped using DBSCAN, and TCRdist sequence similarity was added for clustering within HLA-allele-positive subsets. Repertoires with fewer than 30,000 or more than 120,000 public chains, plus five repertoires with anomalous nucleotide sharing, were excluded from co-occurrence clustering. The table was pulled from immuneACCESS by TCRdb, which kept in-frame rearrangements only. Such tables lose some clones; where checked, under half of the loss comes from unresolved V genes, and the rest has no known cause. V and J calls and clone size are copied from that table; D and trimming were computed from the DNA. The sample records about 110,000 clones, approximately 73% of which are singletons. The leading ten clones occupy around 7.7% of the sample.

The germline V gene supplies CDR1 SGHRS and CDR2 YFSETQ. The CDR3 starts with the cysteine, ends with the phenylalanine, and has 14 residues. Only CDR3 DNA remains: 42 bases, in frame from the first base. As regards this clone: The specificity of this receptor is unknown. A read error may produce the germline difference seen at one junction end.

The cohort comprised 550 to 700 healthy bone marrow donors. Cohort members were all nominally healthy when sampled, although unrecorded immune exposures were likely present. The donor was CMV seronegative and was included in the group of under 450 seronegative cohort members. A peripheral blood sample was collected from each donor, and TCR beta sequencing was performed on peripheral blood mononuclear cells. The Qiagen DNeasy Blood Extraction Kit was used to extract genomic DNA from the blood cell samples. The sample taken for sequencing was PBMCs. The receptor was derived from a man aged 40-55 years in good health and CMV-seronegative. The chain couples TRBV5-1 to TRBJ1-2, with TRBD1 tentatively as D gene (5 bases match). The bases are TGCGCCAGCAGCTCTAGGGGCGGAACTATGGGCTACCCCTTC. This translates into CASSSRGGTMGYPF.